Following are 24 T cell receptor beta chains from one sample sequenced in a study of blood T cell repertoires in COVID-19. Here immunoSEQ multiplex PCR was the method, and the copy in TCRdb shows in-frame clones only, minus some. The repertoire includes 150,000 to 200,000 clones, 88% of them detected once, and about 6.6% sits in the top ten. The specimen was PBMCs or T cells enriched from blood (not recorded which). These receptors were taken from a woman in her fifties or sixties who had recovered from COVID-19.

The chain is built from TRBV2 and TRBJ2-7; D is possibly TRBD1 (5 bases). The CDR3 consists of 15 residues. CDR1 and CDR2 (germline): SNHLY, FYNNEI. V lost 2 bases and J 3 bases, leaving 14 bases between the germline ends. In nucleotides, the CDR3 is TGTGCCAGCAGTGAAAAGACAGTACCACTCTACGAGCAGTACTTC. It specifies CASSEKTVPLYEQYF.

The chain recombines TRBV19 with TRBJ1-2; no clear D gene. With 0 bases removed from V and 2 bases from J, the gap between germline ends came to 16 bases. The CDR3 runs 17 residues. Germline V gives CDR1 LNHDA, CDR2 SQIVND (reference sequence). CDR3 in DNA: TGTGCCAGTAGTATAGATGGCATGGGCAGACTAAACTATGGCTACACCTTC. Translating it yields CASSIDGMGRLNYGYTF.

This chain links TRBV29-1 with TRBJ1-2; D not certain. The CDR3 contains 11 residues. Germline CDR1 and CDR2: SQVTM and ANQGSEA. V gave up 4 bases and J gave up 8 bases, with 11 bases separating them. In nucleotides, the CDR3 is TGCAGCGTTGGCGGGGTGGCCGGCTACACCTTC. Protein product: CSVGGVAGYTF.

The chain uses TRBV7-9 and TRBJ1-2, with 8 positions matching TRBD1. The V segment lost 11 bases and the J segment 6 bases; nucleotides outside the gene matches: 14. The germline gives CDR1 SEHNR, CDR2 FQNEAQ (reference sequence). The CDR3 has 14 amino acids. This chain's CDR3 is CAWYDRGKDDGYTF. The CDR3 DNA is TGTGCCTGGTACGACAGGGGAAAGGACGATGGCTACACCTTC.

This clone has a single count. For the CDR3, the DNA is TGTGCCAGCAGTGCCCAGGGAGGAACTAATGAAAAACTGTTTTTT. It yields the protein CASSAQGGTNEKLFF. This chain uses TRBV2 with TRBJ1-4; maybe TRBD1 (5 bases). Germline CDR1 SNHLY, CDR2 FYNNEI. Trimming removed 4 bases from V and 1 base from J, with 10 bases in between. This CDR3 is 15 amino acids long.

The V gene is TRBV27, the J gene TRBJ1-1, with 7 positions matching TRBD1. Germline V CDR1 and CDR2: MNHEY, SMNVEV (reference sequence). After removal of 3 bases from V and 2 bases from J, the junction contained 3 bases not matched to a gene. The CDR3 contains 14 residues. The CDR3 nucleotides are TGTGCCAGCAGTTTCAGACAGGGCAACACTGAAGCTTTCTTT. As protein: CASSFRQGNTEAFF.

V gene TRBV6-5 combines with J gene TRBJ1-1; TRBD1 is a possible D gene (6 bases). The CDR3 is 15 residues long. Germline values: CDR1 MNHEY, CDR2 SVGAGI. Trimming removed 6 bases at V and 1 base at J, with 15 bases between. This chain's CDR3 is CASRRGYRENTEAFF. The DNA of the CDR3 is TGTGCCAGCAGGAGAGGGTACAGGGAGAACACTGAAGCTTTCTTT.

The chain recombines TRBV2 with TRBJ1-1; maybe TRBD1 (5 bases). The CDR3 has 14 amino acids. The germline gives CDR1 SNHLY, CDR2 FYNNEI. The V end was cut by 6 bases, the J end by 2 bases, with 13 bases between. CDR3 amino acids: CASRRDSYNTEAFF. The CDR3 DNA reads TGTGCCAGCAGAAGAGACAGCTACAACACTGAAGCTTTCTTT.

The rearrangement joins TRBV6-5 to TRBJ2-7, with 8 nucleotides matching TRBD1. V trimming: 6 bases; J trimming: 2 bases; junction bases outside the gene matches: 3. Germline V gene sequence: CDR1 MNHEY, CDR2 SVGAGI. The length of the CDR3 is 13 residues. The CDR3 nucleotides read TGTGCCAGCAGCCAGGACAGGGCCTACGAGCAGTACTTC. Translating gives CASSQDRAYEQYF.

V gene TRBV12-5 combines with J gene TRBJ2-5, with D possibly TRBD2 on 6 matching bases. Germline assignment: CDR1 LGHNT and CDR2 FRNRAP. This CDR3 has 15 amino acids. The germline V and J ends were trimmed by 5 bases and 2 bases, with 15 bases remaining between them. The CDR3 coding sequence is TGTGCTAGTGGTCATGGAGGGGAGTTACAAGAGACCCAGTACTTC. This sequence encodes CASGHGGELQETQYF.

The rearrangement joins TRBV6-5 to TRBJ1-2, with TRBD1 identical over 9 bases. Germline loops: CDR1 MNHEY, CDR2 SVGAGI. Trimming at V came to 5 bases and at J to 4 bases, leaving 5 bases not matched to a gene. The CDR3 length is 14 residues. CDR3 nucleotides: TGTGCCAGCAGTACACAGGGGGCCGGCTATGGCTACACCTTC. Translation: CASSTQGAGYGYTF.

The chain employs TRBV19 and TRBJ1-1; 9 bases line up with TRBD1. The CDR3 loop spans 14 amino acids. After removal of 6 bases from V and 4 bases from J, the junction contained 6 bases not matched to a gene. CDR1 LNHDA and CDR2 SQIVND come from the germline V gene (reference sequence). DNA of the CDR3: TGTGCCAGTAGAGGGACAGGGAGGTCCACTGAAGCTTTCTTT. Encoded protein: CASRGTGRSTEAFF. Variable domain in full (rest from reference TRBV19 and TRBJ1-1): DGGITQSPKYLFRKEGQNVTLSCEQNLNHDAMYWYRQDPGQGLRLIYYSQIVNDFQKGDIAEGYSVSREKKESFPLTVTSAQKNPTAFYLCASRGTGRSTEAFFGQGTRLTVV.

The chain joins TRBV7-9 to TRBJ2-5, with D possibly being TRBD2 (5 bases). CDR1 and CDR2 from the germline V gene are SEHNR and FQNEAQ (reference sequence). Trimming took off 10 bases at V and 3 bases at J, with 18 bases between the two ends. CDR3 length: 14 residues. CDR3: CATEWTAGKETQYF. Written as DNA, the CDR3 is TGTGCCACGGAATGGACTGCTGGAAAAGAGACCCAGTACTTC.

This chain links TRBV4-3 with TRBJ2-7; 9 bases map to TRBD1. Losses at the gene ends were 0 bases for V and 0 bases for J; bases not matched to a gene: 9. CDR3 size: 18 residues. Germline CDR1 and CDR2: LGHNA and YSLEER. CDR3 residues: CASSQDLPNRGLSYEQYF. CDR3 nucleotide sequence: TGCGCCAGCAGCCAAGATTTACCCAACAGGGGGCTCTCCTACGAGCAGTACTTC.

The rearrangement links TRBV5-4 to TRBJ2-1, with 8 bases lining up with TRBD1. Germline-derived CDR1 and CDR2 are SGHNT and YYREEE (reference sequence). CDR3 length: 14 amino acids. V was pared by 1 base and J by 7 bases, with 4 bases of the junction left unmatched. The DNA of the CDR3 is TGTGCCAGCAGCTTGCAGGGGGCAGGGAATGAGCAGTTCTTC. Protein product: CASSLQGAGNEQFF.

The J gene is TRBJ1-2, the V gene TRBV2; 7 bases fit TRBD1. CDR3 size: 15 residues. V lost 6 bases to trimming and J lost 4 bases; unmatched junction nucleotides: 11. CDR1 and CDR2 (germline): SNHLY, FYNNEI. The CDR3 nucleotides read TGTGCCAGCAGCTTAATAACCGGGACAGCCTATGGCTACACCTTC. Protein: CASSLITGTAYGYTF.

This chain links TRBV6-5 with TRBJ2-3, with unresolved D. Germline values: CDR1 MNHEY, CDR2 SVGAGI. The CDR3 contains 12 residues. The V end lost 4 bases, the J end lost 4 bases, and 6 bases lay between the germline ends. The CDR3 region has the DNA TGTGCCAGCAGTTCGGTGGCAGATACGCAGTATTTT. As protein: CASSSVADTQYF.

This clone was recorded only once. The DNA of the CDR3 is TGTGCCAGCAGTTACTCGAGGAGGGGGGGACCCCTCCACTTT. Protein sequence: CASSYSRRGGPLHF. V and J are TRBV6-5 and TRBJ1-6, with D possibly TRBD1 on 6 matching bases. Deletions cut 0 bases from V and 12 bases from J, with 12 bases between. The CDR3 length is 14 residues. CDR1 and CDR2 from the germline V gene are MNHEY and SVGAGI.

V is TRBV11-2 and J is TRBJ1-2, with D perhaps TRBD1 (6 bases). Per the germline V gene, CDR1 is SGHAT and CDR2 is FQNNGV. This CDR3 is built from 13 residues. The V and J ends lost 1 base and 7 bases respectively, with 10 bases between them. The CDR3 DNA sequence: TGTGCCAGCAGCTTAGGAAAGGGGGTTGGCTACACCTTC. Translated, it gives CASSLGKGVGYTF.

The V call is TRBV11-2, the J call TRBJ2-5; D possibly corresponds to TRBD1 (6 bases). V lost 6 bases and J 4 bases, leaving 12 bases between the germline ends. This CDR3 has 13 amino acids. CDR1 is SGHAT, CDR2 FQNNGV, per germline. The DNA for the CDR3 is TGTGCCAGCAGGCCACAGGGTCGAGAGACCCAGTACTTC. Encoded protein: CASRPQGRETQYF.

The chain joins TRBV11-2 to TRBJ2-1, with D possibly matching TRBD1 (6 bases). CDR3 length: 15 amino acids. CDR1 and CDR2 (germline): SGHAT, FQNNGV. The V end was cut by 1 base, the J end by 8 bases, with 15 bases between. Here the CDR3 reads CASSLVGGPGDEQFF. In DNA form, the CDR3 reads TGTGCCAGCAGCTTAGTAGGTGGGCCAGGGGATGAGCAGTTCTTC.

The CDR3: CSAGGGQGNTIYF. CDR3 in DNA: TGCAGCGCCGGCGGGGGGCAGGGAAACACCATATATTTT. The chain is built from TRBV29-1 and TRBJ1-3, with D perhaps TRBD1 (6 bases). V lost 7 bases and J 4 bases, leaving 14 bases between the germline ends. Germline assignment: CDR1 SQVTM and CDR2 ANQGSEA. The length of the CDR3 is 13 residues.

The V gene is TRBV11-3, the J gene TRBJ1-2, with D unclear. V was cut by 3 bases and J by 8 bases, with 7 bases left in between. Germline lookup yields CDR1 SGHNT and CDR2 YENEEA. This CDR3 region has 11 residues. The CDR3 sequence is CASSFERGYTF. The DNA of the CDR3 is TGTGCCAGCAGCTTCGAGAGGGGCTACACCTTC.

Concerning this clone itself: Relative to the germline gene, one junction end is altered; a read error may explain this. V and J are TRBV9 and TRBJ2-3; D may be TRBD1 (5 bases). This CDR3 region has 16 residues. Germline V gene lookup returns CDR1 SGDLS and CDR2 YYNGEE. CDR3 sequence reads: CASTVGPGPLTDTQYF. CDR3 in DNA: TGTGCCAGCACCGTAGGTCCAGGGCCGCTCACAGATACGCAGTATTTT.